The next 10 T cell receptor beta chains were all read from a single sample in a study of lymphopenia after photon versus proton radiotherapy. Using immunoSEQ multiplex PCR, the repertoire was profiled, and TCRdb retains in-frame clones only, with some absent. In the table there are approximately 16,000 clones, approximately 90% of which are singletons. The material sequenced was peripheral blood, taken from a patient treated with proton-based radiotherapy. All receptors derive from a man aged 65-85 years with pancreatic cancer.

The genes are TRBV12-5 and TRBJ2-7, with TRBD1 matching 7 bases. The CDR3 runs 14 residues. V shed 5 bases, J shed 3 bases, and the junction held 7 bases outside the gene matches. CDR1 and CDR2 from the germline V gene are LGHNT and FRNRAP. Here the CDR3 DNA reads TGTGCTAGTGGTCCTCGAGGGGGCATCTACGAGCAGTACTTC. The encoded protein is CASGPRGGIYEQYF.

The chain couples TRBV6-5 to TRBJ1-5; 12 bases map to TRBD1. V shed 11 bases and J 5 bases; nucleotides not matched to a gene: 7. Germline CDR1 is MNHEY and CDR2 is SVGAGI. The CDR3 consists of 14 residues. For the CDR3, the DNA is TGTGCCTGTGGGACAGGGGGCTCGGATCAGCCCCAGCATTTT. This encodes CACGTGGSDQPQHF.

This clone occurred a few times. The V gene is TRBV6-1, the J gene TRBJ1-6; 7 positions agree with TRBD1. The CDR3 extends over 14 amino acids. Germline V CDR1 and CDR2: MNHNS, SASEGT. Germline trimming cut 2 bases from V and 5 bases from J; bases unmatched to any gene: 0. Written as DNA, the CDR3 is TGTGCCAGCAGTGAACAGGGGGATAATTCACCCCTCCACTTT. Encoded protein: CASSEQGDNSPLHF.

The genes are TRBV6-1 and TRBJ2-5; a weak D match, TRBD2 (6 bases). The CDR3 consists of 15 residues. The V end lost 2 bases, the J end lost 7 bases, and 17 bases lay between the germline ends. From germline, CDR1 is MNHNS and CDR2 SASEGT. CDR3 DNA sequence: TGTGCCAGCAGTGAACTTTACAACCTCGGGGGGACCCAGTACTTC. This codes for CASSELYNLGGTQYF.

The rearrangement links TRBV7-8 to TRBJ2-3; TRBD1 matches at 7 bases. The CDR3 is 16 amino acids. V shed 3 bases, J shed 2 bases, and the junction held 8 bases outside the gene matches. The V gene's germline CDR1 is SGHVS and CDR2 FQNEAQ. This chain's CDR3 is CASSLGDRSYTDTQYF. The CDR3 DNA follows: TGTGCCAGCAGCTTGGGGGACAGATCTTACACAGATACGCAGTATTTT.

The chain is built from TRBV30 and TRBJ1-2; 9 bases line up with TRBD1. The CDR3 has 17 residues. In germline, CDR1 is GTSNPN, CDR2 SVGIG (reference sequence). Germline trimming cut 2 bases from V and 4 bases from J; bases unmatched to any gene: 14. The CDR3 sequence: CAWSNRDRAARGYGYTF. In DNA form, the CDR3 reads TGTGCCTGGAGTAACCGGGACAGGGCCGCCCGTGGCTATGGCTACACCTTC.

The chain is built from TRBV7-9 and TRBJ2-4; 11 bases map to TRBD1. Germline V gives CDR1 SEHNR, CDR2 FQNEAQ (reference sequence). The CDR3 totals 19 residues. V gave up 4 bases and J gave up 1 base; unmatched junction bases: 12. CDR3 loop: CASSSGRDRGALAKNIQYF. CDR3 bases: TGTGCCAGCAGCTCCGGCCGGGACAGGGGGGCCCTGGCCAAAAACATTCAGTACTTC.

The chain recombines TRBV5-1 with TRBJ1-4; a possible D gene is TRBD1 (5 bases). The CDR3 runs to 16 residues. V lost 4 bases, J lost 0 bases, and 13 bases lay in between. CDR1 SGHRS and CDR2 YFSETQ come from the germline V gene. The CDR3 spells CASSPGGVSTNEKLFF. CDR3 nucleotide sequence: TGCGCCAGCAGCCCGGGGGGAGTTTCAACTAATGAAAAACTGTTTTTT.

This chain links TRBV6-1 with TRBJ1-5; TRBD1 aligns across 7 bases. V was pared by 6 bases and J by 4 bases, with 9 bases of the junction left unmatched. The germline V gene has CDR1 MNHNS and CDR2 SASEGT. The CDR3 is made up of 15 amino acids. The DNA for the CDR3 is TGTGCCAGCAGGAACCGGGACAGCCAAAATCAGCCCCAGCATTTT. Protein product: CASRNRDSQNQPQHF.

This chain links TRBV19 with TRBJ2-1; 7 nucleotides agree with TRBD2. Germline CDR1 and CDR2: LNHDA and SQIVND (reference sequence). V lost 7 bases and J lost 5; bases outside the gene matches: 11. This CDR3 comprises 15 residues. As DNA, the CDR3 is TGTGCCAGTACCCCGGTTGGAGCGGGGCACAATGAGCAGTTCTTC. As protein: CASTPVGAGHNEQFF. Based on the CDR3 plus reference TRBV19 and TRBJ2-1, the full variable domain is DGGITQSPKYLFRKEGQNVTLSCEQNLNHDAMYWYRQDPGQGLRLIYYSQIVNDFQKGDIAEGYSVSREKKESFPLTVTSAQKNPTAFYLCASTPVGAGHNEQFFGPGTRLTVL.